What follows are 28 T cell receptor gamma chains derived from one specimen sequenced in a study of γδ T cells in repeated Plasmodium falciparum infection. TCRdb ran CATT on the multiplex PCR reads. This table holds around 14,000 gamma-chain clones, about 1.5% found once. Flow sorting of PBMC yielded separate Vgamma9/Vdelta2+ and Vdelta2-negative gammadelta T cell populations for bulk repertoire analysis. The sequencing input was gamma-delta T cells from blood. These receptors originate from a pool of human donors (malaria-infected and uninfected, not separated).

As to this clone: TCRdb attributes to this sequence the protein of a much larger clone, which differs from the DNA translation at residue 10; a read error is likely, and the protein displayed is translated from the DNA. The chain couples TRGV9 to TRGJ1 or TRGJ2. Matching the DNA to germline supplied the J gene, which TCRdb does not give. The V and J ends lost 4 bases and 5 bases, in that order; junction bases with no gene match: 14. The CDR3 consists of 15 residues. The germline gives CDR1 GITISATS, CDR2 ISYDGTV (reference sequence). As DNA, the CDR3 is TGTGCCTTGTGGGAACGACGGAAGGTACATTATAAGAAACTCTTT. Translation: CALWERRKVHYKKLF.

This clone was detected ten times or more. A read error is likely here: a far larger clone is one base away. This CDR3 is also generated by other DNA sequences in the sample. CDR3: CALWDLQELGKKIKVF. For the CDR3, the DNA is TGTGCCTTGTGGGACCTTCAAGAGTTGGGCAAAAAAATCAAGGTGTTT. No J gene was named, though the V gene is TRGV9. This CDR3 is built from 16 residues. The germline V gene has CDR1 GITISATS and CDR2 ISYDGTV (reference sequence).

This clone has just a few counts. A far larger clone is off by one base, so a read error is likely. The sample has other DNA sequences that encode this CDR3 too. The chain recombines TRGV9 with TRGJ1 or TRGJ2. Germline V CDR1 and CDR2: GITISATS, ISYDGTV (reference sequence). The CDR3 spans 11 residues. The CDR3 loop is CALWWLRRKLF. CDR3 in DNA: TGCGCCTTGTGGTGGCTCCGTAGGAAACTCTTT.

There are a few counts of this clone. The protein given by TCRdb reflects a much larger clone and differs at residue 11 from this DNA's translation, likely from a read error; the protein shown is the DNA's translation. For the V gene the call is TRGV9; the J gene has no call. CDR3 length: 13 residues. Germline-derived CDR1 and CDR2 are GITISATS and ISYDGTV (reference sequence). The CDR3 protein is CALWEGHYYKRLF. CDR3 nucleotides: TGTGCCTTGTGGGAGGGTCATTATTATAAGAGACTCTTT.

This clone was found a few times. TCRdb has a much larger clone's protein, which differs at residue 5 from the translation of this DNA, likely because of a read error; what is shown is the protein translated from the DNA. CDR3 coding DNA: TGTGCCTTGTGGAAGGTCTTTTGGGATAAGAAACTCTTT. Protein sequence: CALWKVFWDKKLF. The chain recombines TRGV9 with TRGJ1 or TRGJ2. The J gene, left out of TCRdb, was set here by checking the DNA against germline. Germline lookup yields CDR1 GITISATS and CDR2 ISYDGTV (reference sequence). The CDR3 is 13 residues long.

By frequency in the sample, this clone is medium-sized. The chain uses TRGV2 and TRGJ1 or TRGJ2. CDR1 and CDR2 (germline): EGSNGY, YDSYNSKV. V gave up 0 bases and J gave up 2 bases; unmatched junction bases: 13. The CDR3 totals 17 residues. The CDR3, as DNA: TGTGCCACCTGGGACGGGCTCCCCGCCAAGTATTATTATAAGAAACTCTTT. This gives the protein CATWDGLPAKYYYKKLF.

As concerns this clone: The protein held in TCRdb is that of a much larger clone and does not match this DNA's translation at residue 8, likely because of a read error; the protein shown is translated from the DNA. The genes are TRGV9 and TRGJ1 or TRGJ2. In the absence of a J gene in TCRdb, the DNA was matched to germline to assign it here. There are 11 residues in the CDR3. Germline V gives CDR1 GITISATS, CDR2 ISYDGTV (reference sequence). CDR3 bases: TGTGCCTTGTGGGAAGGCTATAGGAAACTCTTT. Its protein product is CALWEGYRKLF.

This clone ranks as medium-sized. Other DNA sequences in the same sample also yield this CDR3. The chain recombines TRGV2 with TRGJP2. The junction had 10 bases not matched to a gene; V was cut back by 0 bases and J by 0 bases. The CDR3 sequence is 18 residues long. Per germline, CDR1 EGSNGY and CDR2 YDSYNSKV. The CDR3 loop reads CATWDGLGINSSDWIKTF. For the CDR3, the DNA is TGTGCCACCTGGGACGGGCTCGGAATAAATAGTAGTGATTGGATCAAGACGTTT.

As concerns this clone: The protein that TCRdb holds for this DNA derives from a much larger clone and differs from the translated DNA at residue 11, which likely indicates a read error; the protein shown here is translated from the DNA. CDR3 in amino acids: CALWDKGQELSKKIKVF. CDR3 bases: TGTGCCTTGTGGGATAAAGGCCAAGAGTTGAGCAAAAAAATCAAGGTATTT. The chain joins TRGV9 to TRGJP. The CDR3 sequence is 17 residues long. CDR1 and CDR2 from the germline V gene are GITISATS and ISYDGTV (reference sequence).

To note about this clone: A far larger clone is a single base away, which makes a read error likely. The identical CDR3 is also encoded by other nucleotide sequences in the sample. The rearrangement joins TRGV9 to TRGJ1 or TRGJ2. The J gene was missing in TCRdb and was found by matching the end of the DNA to germline. This CDR3 has 15 amino acids. CDR1 and CDR2 from the germline V gene are GITISATS and ISYDGTV (reference sequence). CDR3 bases: TGTGCCCTGTGGGAGGTCCACTCCACTTATTATAAGAAACTCTTT. Residues: CALWEVHSTYYKKLF.

This clone was counted many times. This likely traces to a read error, being one base from a far larger clone. Other DNA sequences in the same sample also yield this CDR3. V and J are TRGV9 and TRGJP. TCRdb does not report a J gene; here it was assigned by matching the DNA to germline references. The CDR3 runs 20 residues. Trimming took 0 bases from V and 8 from J; bases not matched to a gene: 16. Germline CDR1 is GITISATS and CDR2 is ISYDGTV (reference sequence). This CDR3 is CALWEVEQWGKKLGKKIKVF. In DNA, the CDR3 is TGTGCCTTGTGGGAGGTGGAGCAATGGGGTAAAAAGTTGGGCAAAAAAATCAAGGTATTT.

A few counts support this clone. The mismatch at residue 15 between this DNA's translation and the TCRdb protein of a much larger clone likely reflects a read error; the protein shown is translated from the DNA. V gene TRGV4 was called; the J gene was not. This CDR3 region has 17 residues. Germline CDR1 is EGSTGY and CDR2 is YDSYTSSV. The CDR3 sequence is CATWDGPYTTNYYKRLF. Written as DNA, the CDR3 is TGTGCCACCTGGGATGGGCCTTATACGACGAATTATTATAAGAGACTCTTT.

This clone was seen ten or more times. The mismatch at residue 13 between this DNA's translation and the TCRdb protein of a much larger clone likely reflects a read error; the protein shown is translated from the DNA. With the J gene uncalled, the V gene is TRGV3. This CDR3 contains 15 residues. Germline V lookup: CDR1 VTNTFY, CDR2 YDVSTARD (reference sequence). This CDR3 reads CATWDPPRNYYKRLF. CDR3 nucleotide sequence: TGTGCCACCTGGGACCCCCCCAGGAATTATTATAAGAGACTCTTT.

At least ten counts were recorded for this clone. The protein TCRdb gives is from a much larger clone and does not agree with this DNA's translation at residue 10, likely a read error; the protein shown here comes from the DNA. The chain employs TRGV9 and TRGJ1 or TRGJ2. Because TCRdb records no J gene, it was assigned here through a match of the DNA to germline. The CDR3 extends over 13 amino acids. CDR1 and CDR2 (germline): GITISATS, ISYDGTV (reference sequence). The CDR3 loop reads CALWEDHYYRKLF. The CDR3 coding sequence is TGTGCCTTGTGGGAGGACCATTATTATAGGAAACTCTTT.

This clone was seen many times. Since a far larger clone is one base different, this is likely a read error. Other DNA sequences within the sample encode an identical CDR3. The chain couples TRGV9 to TRGJ1 or TRGJ2. Matching the DNA to germline supplied the J gene, which TCRdb does not give. The CDR3 sequence is 14 residues long. With V trimmed by 4 bases and J by 7 bases, 13 bases remained unmatched. Germline V lookup: CDR1 GITISATS, CDR2 ISYDGTV (reference sequence). CDR3 region: CALWEVPRGYKKLF. CDR3 nucleotides: TGTGCCTTGTGGGAAGTGCCCAGGGGCTATAAGAAACTCTTT.

This clone was counted between two and nine times. The protein recorded in TCRdb matches a much larger clone and deviates from this DNA's translation at residue 5, suggesting a read error; the protein here is obtained by translating the DNA. V is TRGV3 and J is TRGJ1 or TRGJ2. The J gene was not available in TCRdb and was assigned here by matching the DNA to germline segments. In germline, CDR1 is VTNTFY, CDR2 YDVSTARD (reference sequence). J was trimmed by 3 bases and V by 5 bases; bases with no gene match: 7. The CDR3 loop spans 13 amino acids. The CDR3 nucleotides are TGTGCCACCTGGGGACCGGTTTATTATAAGAAACTCTTT. Amino acids: CATWGPVYYKKLF.

Comment on this clone: Given a far larger clone just one base away, this is likely a sequencing read error. Other DNA sequences of this sample code for an identical CDR3. The J gene was not called, though the V gene is TRGV9. This CDR3 is 12 amino acids long. Germline CDR1 is GITISATS and CDR2 is ISYDGTV (reference sequence). CDR3 in amino acids: CALWEPHYKKLF. The CDR3 nucleotides are TGTGCCTTGTGGGAGCCACACTATAAGAAGCTCTTT.

This clone was found many times. TCRdb assigns this DNA the protein of a much larger clone, which departs from its translation at residue 9; this likely reflects a read error, and the protein shown comes from translating the DNA. This sequence joins TRGV9 and TRGJ1 or TRGJ2. Since TCRdb gives no J gene, matching the DNA to germline was used here to assign it. Germline-derived CDR1 and CDR2 are GITISATS and ISYDGTV (reference sequence). V shed 0 bases, J shed 1 base, and the junction held 12 bases outside the gene matches. This CDR3 comprises 17 residues. CDR3 loop: CALWEVLGMGNYYKKLF. CDR3 sequence (DNA): TGTGCCTTGTGGGAGGTGCTTGGGATGGGAAATTATTATAAGAAACTCTTT.

This clone was counted only a few times. TCRdb attributes to this sequence the protein of a much larger clone, which differs from the DNA translation at residue 3; a read error is likely, and the protein displayed is translated from the DNA. V gene TRGV8 combines with J gene TRGJ1 or TRGJ2. The CDR3 runs 13 residues. In germline, CDR1 is VENAVY, CDR2 YDSYNSRV. The CDR3 reads CASWDRRRYKKLF. CDR3 nucleotide sequence: TGTGCCTCCTGGGATAGGCGACGTTATAAGAAACTCTTT.

This clone was found many times. This DNA's translation differs at residue 3 from TCRdb's protein, which comes from a much larger clone; a read error is likely, and the protein shown is translated from the DNA. The chain recombines TRGV9 with TRGJ1 or TRGJ2. The J gene, left out of TCRdb, was set here by checking the DNA against germline. CDR1 and CDR2 from the germline V gene are GITISATS and ISYDGTV (reference sequence). The CDR3 covers 12 residues. CDR3 loop: CASWEEGYKKLF. Written as DNA, the CDR3 is TGTGCCTCGTGGGAAGAGGGGTATAAGAAACTCTTT.

Points on this clone: Given a far larger clone just one base away, this is likely a sequencing read error. Other DNA sequences in the sample encode the same CDR3. The chain joins TRGV9 to TRGJP. Germline CDR1 GITISATS, CDR2 ISYDGTV (reference sequence). The CDR3 runs to 18 residues. Trimming at V came to 1 base and at J to 7 bases, leaving 10 bases not matched to a gene. The CDR3 DNA follows: TGTGCCTTGTGGGAGGTTCATGGACACGAGTTGGGCAAAAAAATCAAGGTATTT. Its protein product is CALWEVHGHELGKKIKVF.

This clone was detected many times. The chain recombines TRGV2 with TRGJ1 or TRGJ2. The V gene's germline CDR1 is EGSNGY and CDR2 YDSYNSKV. The CDR3 contains 13 residues. The V gene end was trimmed by 1 base and the J gene end by 2 bases; junction bases not matched to a gene: 2. For the CDR3, the DNA is TGTGCCACCTGGGACGGTTATTATTATAAGAAACTCTTT. It yields the protein CATWDGYYYKKLF.

This clone showed up many times. The translation of this DNA and the TCRdb protein of a much larger clone differ at residue 5, probably owing to a read error; the protein shown here is translated from the DNA. The V call is TRGV9, the J call TRGJ1 or TRGJ2. CDR3 length equals 14 residues. Germline CDR1 GITISATS, CDR2 ISYDGTV (reference sequence). The CDR3 sequence: CALWGVPYGYKKLF. DNA for the CDR3: TGTGCCTTGTGGGGGGTGCCTTACGGTTATAAGAAACTCTTT.

Of note for this clone: TCRdb's protein, taken from a much larger clone, differs from this DNA's translation at residue 5, likely owing to a read error; the protein displayed comes from the DNA. The CDR3 sequence: CALWDVPYKKLF. The CDR3 nucleotides are TGTGCCTTGTGGGATGTCCCTTATAAGAAACTCTTT. J is TRGJ1 or TRGJ2 and V is TRGV9. The length of the CDR3 is 12 residues. V gave up 4 bases and J gave up 6 bases; unmatched junction bases: 6. Looked up from germline, CDR1 is GITISATS and CDR2 is ISYDGTV (reference sequence).

This clone was seen only a few times. A read error likely explains why the TCRdb protein, taken from a much larger clone, differs from this DNA's translation at residue 11; the protein shown is translated from the DNA. The chain combines TRGV9 with TRGJP2. Germline lookup yields CDR1 GITISATS and CDR2 ISYDGTV (reference sequence). There are 15 residues in the CDR3. The CDR3: CALWEEKRNDRIKTF. The DNA of the CDR3 is TGTGCCTTGTGGGAGGAAAAACGTAATGATCGGATCAAGACGTTT.

Concerning this clone: The protein in TCRdb stems from a much larger clone and differs at residue 6 from this DNA's translation, likely a read error; here the protein is translated from the DNA. In nucleotides, the CDR3 is TGTGCCACCTGGGATAAGCGTAGGAAACTCTTT. Its translation is CATWDKRRKLF. The chain links TRGV8 to TRGJ1 or TRGJ2. With 2 bases clipped from V and 12 bases from J, the junction kept 7 bases outside the gene matches. Germline V gives CDR1 VENAVY, CDR2 YDSYNSRV. This CDR3 contains 11 residues.

This clone was seen only a few times. TCRdb pairs this DNA with a much larger clone's protein that differs at residue 13, likely a read error; the protein shown was translated from the DNA. No call exists for the J gene, whereas the V gene is TRGV9. The CDR3 is made up of 15 amino acids. The germline gives CDR1 GITISATS, CDR2 ISYDGTV (reference sequence). Here the CDR3 reads CALWEANGGYYKRLF. CDR3 nucleotide sequence: TGTGCCTTGTGGGAGGCTAACGGGGGGTATTATAAGAGACTCTTT.

On this clone itself: This DNA's translation and the protein TCRdb lists, from a much larger clone, do not match at residue 14, likely due to a read error; the protein shown is translated from the DNA. The chain recombines TRGV4 with TRGJP2. Germline loops: CDR1 EGSTGY, CDR2 YDSYTSSV. The CDR3 consists of 17 residues. CDR3 nucleotide sequence: TGTGCCACCTGGGCCCATCATCCACGTAGTAGTGATTGGAACAAGACGTTT. Amino acids: CATWAHHPRSSDWNKTF.